What follows describes a single TCR beta chain. The antigen is undetermined. The data derive from a study of OX40 agonist ivuxolimab in advanced cancers. The overall study: The patients' treatment was ivuxolimab, an agonistic anti-OX40 (CD134) antibody. Two cutaneous melanoma patients and one hepatocellular carcinoma patient, three in all, had partial responses. Study-wide results and limits: Expanded clones tended on average to be more numerous among CD8+ T cells than CD4+. CD4+ and CD8+ blood T cells expanded clonally by week 6 at 0.1 to 3.0 mg/kg.

The germline V gene has CDR1 MGHRA and CDR2 YSYEKL. CDR3 length equals 12 residues. Trimming cost V 3 bases and J 2 bases, with 4 bases left between them. The table came from immunoSEQ multiplex PCR; TCRdb's copy has only in-frame clones and leaves some out. The sample shows over 25,000 clones, around 90% of them seen only once. This TCR came from an adult with an advanced solid tumor such as melanoma, head and neck, liver or kidney cancer. This sequence joins TRBV4-1 and TRBJ1-1; D uncertain. This specimen consisted of CD4+ or CD8+ T cells sorted from blood, obtained in a trial of the OX40 agonist ivuxolimab. The CDR3 DNA follows: TGCGCCAGCAGCCAGATAAACACTGAAGCTTTCTTT. Translation gives CASSQINTEAFF.